These T cell receptor beta chains were read from a single sample in a study of post-analysis software for immune sequencing data. TCRdb re-analysed the PCR reads in MiXCR, keeping a single row per CDR3 protein. The sample contains about 770,000 distinct CDR3 sequences, more than 45% of which appear only once. The specimen was blood. Receptors were obtained from a girl aged 5-17 years with multiple sclerosis. The CDR3 runs from the conserved cysteine through the conserved F or W.

J gene | V gene | CDR3 protein
TRBJ1-1 | TRBV29-1 | CSVVRQGRTMNTEAFF
TRBJ2-7 | TRBV9 | CASSPASVGEQYF
TRBJ1-2 | TRBV7-2 | CASSPQGGQGYGYTF
TRBJ2-3 | TRBV20-1 | CSARPRAYEARDTQYF
TRBJ1-2 | TRBV29-1 | CSVEERQGALGYTF
TRBJ1-5 | TRBV3-1 | CASRVGTDLQPQHF
TRBJ2-7 | TRBV5-1 | CASSPLSSYEQYF
TRBJ2-1 | TRBV18 | CASSPDDSLWDEQFF
TRBJ1-2 | TRBV10-2 | CANSDDLKGYYGYTF
TRBJ2-1 | TRBV7-9 | CASSLPLAGNNERFF
TRBJ2-1 | TRBV24-1 | CATSDSDRVYNEQFF
TRBJ2-7 | TRBV9 | CASSPRPGTGTYEQYF
TRBJ1-2 | TRBV20-1 | CSASWDRGVQYGYTF
TRBJ2-3 | TRBV7-9 | CASSGMGHSTPTDTQYF
TRBJ2-5 | TRBV10-3 | CAISGTASPERRETQYF
TRBJ1-2 | TRBV9 | CASSLSGDGYTF
TRBJ1-1 | TRBV29-1 | CSVETGPSTEAFF
TRBJ2-5 | TRBV7-2 | CASRPIAGGRETQYF
TRBJ2-1 | TRBV7-9 | CASSRRQGSSYNEQFF
TRBJ2-7 | TRBV7-8 | CASSGGTSAGDGFYEQYF
TRBJ2-2 | TRBV6-2/TRBV6-3 | CASSYFSGGGTGELFF
TRBJ2-7 | TRBV27 | CASSPLLAGGREQYF
TRBJ2-3 | TRBV2 | CASRRDLKAADTQYF
TRBJ2-1 | TRBV5-6 | CASSPSSNRGLYDEQFF
TRBJ1-1 | TRBV29-1 | CSVMTTEAFF
TRBJ2-5 | TRBV9 | CASSVAASGQETQYF
TRBJ2-1 | TRBV30 | CAWSTGLAGGNEQFF
TRBJ2-1 | TRBV20-1 | CSAPASGSGGEQFF
TRBJ2-7 | TRBV10-3 | CAIGTGDYEQYF
TRBJ2-5 | TRBV2 | CASSEGTIGETQYF
TRBJ2-1 | TRBV12-3/TRBV12-4 | CASSPRVAGAYNEQFF
TRBJ1-2 | TRBV27 | CASSLGQGSGYTF
TRBJ2-1 | TRBV7-2 | CASSLLFREPGHEQFF
TRBJ2-7 | TRBV11-1 | CASSFNGPYEQYF
TRBJ2-1 | TRBV7-9 | CASSGTGDNEQFF
TRBJ1-2 | TRBV20-1 | CSARDWMGRVYGYTF
TRBJ2-1 | TRBV24-1 | CATLIRREGAYNEQFF
TRBJ2-4 | TRBV3-1 | CASSQAGVNIQYF
TRBJ1-1 | TRBV9 | CASSAATGRAFF
TRBJ1-2 | TRBV24-1 | CATSRGQGNYGYTF
TRBJ2-7 | TRBV6-5 | CASSYGQGADYEQYF
TRBJ2-7 | TRBV12-3/TRBV12-4 | CASSPQGAYEQYF
. | TRBV7-2 | CASSLEIAGGYEQYF
TRBJ1-2 | TRBV7-2 | CASSETGDSPYGYTF
TRBJ2-7 | TRBV6-1 | CASASLMGDRGIHEQYF
TRBJ2-3 | TRBV2 | CASSGQGQSTDTQYF
TRBJ1-2 | TRBV19 | CASSMGRQGKDGYTF
TRBJ2-1 | TRBV15 | CATSRDRASGIFRNEQFF
TRBJ2-7 | TRBV28 | CASSAYTWGYEQYF
TRBJ2-7 | TRBV28 | CASNEGVLYEQYF